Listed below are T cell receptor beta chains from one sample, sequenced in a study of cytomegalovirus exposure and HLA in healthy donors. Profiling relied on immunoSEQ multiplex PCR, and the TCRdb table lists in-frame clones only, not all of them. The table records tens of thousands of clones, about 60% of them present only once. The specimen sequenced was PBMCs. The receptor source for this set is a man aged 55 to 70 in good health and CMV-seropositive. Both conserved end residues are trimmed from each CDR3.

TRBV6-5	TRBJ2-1	ASSLGLAGGNEQF
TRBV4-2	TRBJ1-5	ASSQDYGQINQPQH
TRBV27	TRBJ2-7	ASSLTRAHEQY
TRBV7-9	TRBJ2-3	ASSRGSGDTQY
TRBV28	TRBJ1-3	ASNPRVSGNTIY
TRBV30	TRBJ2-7	AWSVRGNPY
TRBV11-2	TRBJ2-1	ASTRLREGLWNEQF
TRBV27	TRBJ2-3	ASSPDTTDTQY
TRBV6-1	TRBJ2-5	ASSRGVLGQETQY
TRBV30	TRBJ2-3	AWSGSAALGDTQY
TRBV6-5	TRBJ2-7	ASLSSYEQY
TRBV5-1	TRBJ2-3	ASSFSGSSPDTQY
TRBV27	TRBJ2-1	ASSLALPGRDNEQF
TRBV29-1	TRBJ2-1	SVLTGLGNEQF
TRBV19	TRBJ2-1	ASREGSSAYNEQF
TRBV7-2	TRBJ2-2	ASSITYTGELF